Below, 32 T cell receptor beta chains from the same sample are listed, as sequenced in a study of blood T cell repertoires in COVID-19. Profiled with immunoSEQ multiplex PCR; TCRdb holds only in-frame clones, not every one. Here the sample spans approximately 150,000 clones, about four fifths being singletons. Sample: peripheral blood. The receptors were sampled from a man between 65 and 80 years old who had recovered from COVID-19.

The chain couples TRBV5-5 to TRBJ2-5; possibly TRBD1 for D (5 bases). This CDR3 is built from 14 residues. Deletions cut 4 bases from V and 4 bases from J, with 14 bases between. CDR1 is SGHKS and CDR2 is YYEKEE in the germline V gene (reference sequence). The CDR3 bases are TGTGCCAGCAGCCCGGACATTGGTGGAGAGACCCAGTACTTC. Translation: CASSPDIGGETQYF.

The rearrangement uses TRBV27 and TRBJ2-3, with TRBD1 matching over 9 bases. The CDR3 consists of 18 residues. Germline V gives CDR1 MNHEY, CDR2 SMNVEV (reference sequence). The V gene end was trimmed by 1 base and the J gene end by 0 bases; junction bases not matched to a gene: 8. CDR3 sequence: CASSLLGQGLSSTDTQYF. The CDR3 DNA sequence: TGTGCCAGCAGTTTATTGGGACAGGGCCTCTCTAGCACAGATACGCAGTATTTT.

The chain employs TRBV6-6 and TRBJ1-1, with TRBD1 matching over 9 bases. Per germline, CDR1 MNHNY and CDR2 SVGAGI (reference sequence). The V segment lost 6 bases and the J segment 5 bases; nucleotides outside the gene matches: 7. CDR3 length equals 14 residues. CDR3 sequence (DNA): TGTGCCAGCAGACCGGGACAGGGTTATACTGAAGCTTTCTTT. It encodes CASRPGQGYTEAFF.

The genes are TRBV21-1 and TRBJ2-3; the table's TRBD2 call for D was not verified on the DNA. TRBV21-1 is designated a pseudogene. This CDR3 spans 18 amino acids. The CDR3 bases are TGTGCCAGCAGCAAAATAAACATTACTAGCGGGAGACCAGATACGCAGTATTTT. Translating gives CASSKINITSGRPDTQYF.

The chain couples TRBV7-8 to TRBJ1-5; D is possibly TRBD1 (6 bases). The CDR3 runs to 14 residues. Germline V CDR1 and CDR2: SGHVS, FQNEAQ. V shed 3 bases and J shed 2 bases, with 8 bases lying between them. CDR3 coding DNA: TGTGCCAGCAGCTTCAGGGGTGGCAATCAGCCCCAGCATTTT. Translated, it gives CASSFRGGNQPQHF. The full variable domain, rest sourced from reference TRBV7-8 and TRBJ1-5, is GAGVSQSPRYKVAKRGQDVALRCDPISGHVSLFWYQQALGQGPEFLTYFQNEAQLDKSGLPSDRFFAERPEGSVSTLKIQRTQQEDSAVYLCASSFRGGNQPQHFGDGTRLSIL.

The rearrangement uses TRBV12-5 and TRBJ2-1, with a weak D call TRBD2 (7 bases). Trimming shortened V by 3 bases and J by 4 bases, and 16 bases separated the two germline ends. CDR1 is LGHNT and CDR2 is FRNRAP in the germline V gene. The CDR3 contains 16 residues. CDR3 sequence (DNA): TGTGCTAGTGGTTTAGGGGGGGGGAGCGGGTACAATGAGCAGTTCTTC. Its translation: CASGLGGGSGYNEQFF.

This CDR3 reads CASSLGVTVSHEQYF. For the CDR3, the DNA is TGTGCCAGCAGCTTGGGAGTGACAGTATCCCACGAGCAGTACTTC. The chain is built from TRBV5-8 and TRBJ2-7, with D possibly matching TRBD1 (5 bases). CDR3 length equals 15 residues. Germline V gives CDR1 SGHTS, CDR2 YDEGEE. Trimming pared 0 bases from V and 5 bases from J, leaving 15 bases between.

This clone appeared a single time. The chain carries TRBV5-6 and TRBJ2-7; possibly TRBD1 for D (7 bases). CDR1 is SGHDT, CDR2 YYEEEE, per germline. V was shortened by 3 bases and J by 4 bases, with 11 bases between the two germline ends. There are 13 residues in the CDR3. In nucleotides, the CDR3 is TGTGCCAGCAGCTATCAGGGGGGATACGAGCAGTACTTC. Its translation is CASSYQGGYEQYF.

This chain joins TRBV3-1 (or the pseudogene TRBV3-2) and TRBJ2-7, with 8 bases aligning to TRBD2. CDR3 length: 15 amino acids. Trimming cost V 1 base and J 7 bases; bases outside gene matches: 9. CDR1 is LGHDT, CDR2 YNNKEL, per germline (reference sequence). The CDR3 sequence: CASSQAGGSFREQYF. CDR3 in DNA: TGTGCCAGCAGCCAAGCGGGAGGGTCCTTTAGGGAGCAGTACTTC.

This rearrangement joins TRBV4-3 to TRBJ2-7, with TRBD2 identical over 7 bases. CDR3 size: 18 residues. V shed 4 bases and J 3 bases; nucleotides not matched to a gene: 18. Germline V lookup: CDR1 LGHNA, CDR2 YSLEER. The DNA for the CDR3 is TGCGCCAGCAGCCCAAACCAAGGAGGCCTAGCGGAAAACTACGAGCAGTACTTC. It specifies CASSPNQGGLAENYEQYF.

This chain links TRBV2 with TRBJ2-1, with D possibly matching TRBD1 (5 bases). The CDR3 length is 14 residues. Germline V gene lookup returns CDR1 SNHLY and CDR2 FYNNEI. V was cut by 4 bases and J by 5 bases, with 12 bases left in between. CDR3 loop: CASSVDNYHNEQFF. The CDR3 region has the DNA TGTGCCAGCAGTGTGGACAACTACCACAATGAGCAGTTCTTC.

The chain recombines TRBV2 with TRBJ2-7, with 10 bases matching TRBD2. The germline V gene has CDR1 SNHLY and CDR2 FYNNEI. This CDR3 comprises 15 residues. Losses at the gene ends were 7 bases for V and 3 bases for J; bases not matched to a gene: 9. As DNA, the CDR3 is TGTGCCAGCACCGGGCCCGGGACTAGCGTCTACGAGCAGTACTTC. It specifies CASTGPGTSVYEQYF. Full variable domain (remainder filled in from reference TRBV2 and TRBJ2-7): EPEVTQTPSHQVTQMGQEVILRCVPISNHLYFYWYRQILGQKVEFLVSFYNNEISEKSEIFDDQFSVERPDGSNFTLKIRSTKLEDSAMYFCASTGPGTSVYEQYFGPGTRLTVT.

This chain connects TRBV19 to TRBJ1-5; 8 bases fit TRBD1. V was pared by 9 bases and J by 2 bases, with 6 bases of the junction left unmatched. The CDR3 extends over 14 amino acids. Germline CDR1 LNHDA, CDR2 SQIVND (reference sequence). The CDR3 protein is CASTGTGGNQPQHF. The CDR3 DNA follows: TGTGCCAGCACTGGGACAGGTGGCAATCAGCCCCAGCATTTT.

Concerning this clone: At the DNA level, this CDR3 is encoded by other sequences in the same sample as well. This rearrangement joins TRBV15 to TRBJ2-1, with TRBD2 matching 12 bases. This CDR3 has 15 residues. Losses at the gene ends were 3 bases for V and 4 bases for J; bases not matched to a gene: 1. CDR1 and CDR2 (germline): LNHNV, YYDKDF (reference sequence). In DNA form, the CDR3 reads TGTGCCACCAGCAGGACTAGCGGGAGATACAATGAGCAGTTCTTC. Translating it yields CATSRTSGRYNEQFF.

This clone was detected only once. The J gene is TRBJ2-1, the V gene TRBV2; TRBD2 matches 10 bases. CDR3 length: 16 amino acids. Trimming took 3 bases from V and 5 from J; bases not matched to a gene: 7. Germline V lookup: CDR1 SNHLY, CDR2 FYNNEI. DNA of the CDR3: TGTGCCAGCAGTGATAGGCTAGCGGGAGTACACAATGAGCAGTTCTTC. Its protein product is CASSDRLAGVHNEQFF.

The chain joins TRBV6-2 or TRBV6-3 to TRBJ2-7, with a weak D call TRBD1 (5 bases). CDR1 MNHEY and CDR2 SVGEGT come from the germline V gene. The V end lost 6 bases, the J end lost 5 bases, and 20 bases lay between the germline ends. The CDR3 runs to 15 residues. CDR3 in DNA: TGTGCCAGCAGCCAACGACAGTCTCAAGTCGACGAGCAGTACTTC. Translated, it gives CASSQRQSQVDEQYF.

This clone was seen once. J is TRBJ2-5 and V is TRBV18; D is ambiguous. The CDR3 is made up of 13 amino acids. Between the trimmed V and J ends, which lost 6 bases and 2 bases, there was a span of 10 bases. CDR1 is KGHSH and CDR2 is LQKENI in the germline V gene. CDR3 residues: CASSPRVQETQYF. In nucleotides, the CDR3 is TGTGCCAGCTCGCCTCGCGTTCAAGAGACCCAGTACTTC.

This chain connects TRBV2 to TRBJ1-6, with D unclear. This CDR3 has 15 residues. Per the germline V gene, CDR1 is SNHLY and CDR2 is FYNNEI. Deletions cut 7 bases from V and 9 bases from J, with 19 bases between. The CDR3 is CASTPRAELSSPLHF. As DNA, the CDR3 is TGTGCCAGCACCCCGCGGGCGGAGCTCAGTTCACCCCTCCACTTT.

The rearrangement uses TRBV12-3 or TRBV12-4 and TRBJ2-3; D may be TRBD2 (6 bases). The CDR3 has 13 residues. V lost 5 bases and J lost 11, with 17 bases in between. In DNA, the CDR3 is TGTGCCAGCAGTCTACCGGGACTGGCCGGGCAGTATTTT. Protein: CASSLPGLAGQYF.

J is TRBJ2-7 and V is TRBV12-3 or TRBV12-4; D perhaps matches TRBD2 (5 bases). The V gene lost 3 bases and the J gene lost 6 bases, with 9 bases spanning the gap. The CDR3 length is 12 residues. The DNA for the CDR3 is TGTGCCAGCAGTTTTCTGGGAGTCGAGCAGTACTTC. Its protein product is CASSFLGVEQYF.

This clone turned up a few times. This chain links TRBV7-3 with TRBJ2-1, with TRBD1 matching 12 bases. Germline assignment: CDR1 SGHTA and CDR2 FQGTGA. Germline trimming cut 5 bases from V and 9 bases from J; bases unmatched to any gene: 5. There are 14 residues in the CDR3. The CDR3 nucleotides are TGTGCCAGCAGCCCTGGGACAGGGGGCAGTGAGCAGTTCTTC. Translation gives CASSPGTGGSEQFF.

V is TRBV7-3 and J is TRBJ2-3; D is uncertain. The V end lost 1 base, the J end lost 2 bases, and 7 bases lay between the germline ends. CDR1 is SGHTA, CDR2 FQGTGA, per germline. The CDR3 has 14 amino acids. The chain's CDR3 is CASSLNGYTDTQYF. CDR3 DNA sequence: TGTGCCAGCAGCTTAAACGGGTACACAGATACGCAGTATTTT.

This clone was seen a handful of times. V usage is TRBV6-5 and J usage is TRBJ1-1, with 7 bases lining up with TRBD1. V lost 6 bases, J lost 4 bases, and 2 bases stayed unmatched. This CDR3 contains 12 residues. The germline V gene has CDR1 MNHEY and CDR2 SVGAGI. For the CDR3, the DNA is TGTGCCAGCAGGACAGGGTTCACTGAAGCTTTCTTT. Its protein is CASRTGFTEAFF.

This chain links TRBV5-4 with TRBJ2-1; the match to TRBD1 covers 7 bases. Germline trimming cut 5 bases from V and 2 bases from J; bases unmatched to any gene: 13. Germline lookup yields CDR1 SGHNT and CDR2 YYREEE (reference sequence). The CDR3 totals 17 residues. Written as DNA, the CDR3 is TGTGCCAGCAGTAGGGACAGCAAGATACAAACCTACAATGAGCAGTTCTTC. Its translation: CASSRDSKIQTYNEQFF.

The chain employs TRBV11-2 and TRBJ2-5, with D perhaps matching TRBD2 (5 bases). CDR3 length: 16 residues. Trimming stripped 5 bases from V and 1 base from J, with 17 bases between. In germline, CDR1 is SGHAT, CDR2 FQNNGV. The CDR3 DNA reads TGTGCCAGCAGCCTCGGACTGGTTCGACGCCAAGAGACCCAGTACTTC. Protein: CASSLGLVRRQETQYF.

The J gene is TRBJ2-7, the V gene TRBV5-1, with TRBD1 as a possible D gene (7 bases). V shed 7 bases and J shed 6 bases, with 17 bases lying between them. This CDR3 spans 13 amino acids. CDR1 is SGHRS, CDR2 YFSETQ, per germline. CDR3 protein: CASGWNRGGEQYF. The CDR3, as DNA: TGCGCCAGCGGGTGGAACAGGGGAGGCGAGCAGTACTTC.

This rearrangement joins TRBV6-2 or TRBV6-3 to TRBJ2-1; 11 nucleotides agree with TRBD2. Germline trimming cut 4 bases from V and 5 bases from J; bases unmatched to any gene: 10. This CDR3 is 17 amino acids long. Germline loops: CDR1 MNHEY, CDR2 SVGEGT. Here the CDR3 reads CASSSSIAGGINNEQFF. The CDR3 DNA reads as TGTGCCAGCAGTTCCTCGATAGCGGGAGGGATAAACAATGAGCAGTTCTTC.

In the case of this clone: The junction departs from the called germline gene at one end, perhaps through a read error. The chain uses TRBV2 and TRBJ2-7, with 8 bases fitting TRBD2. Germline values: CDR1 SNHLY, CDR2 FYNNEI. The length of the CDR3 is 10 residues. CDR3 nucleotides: TGTGCCTGTAATAGCGGGATCCTCTTTTGG. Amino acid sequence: CACNSGILFW.

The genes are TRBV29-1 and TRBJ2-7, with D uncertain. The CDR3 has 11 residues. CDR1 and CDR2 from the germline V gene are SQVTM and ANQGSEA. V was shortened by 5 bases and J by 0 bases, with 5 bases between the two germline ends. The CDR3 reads CSVPGSYEQYF. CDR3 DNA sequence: TGCAGCGTTCCGGGCTCCTACGAGCAGTACTTC.

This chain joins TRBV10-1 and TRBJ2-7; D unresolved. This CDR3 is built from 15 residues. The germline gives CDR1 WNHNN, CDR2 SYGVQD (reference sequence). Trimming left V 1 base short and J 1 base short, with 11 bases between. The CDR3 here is CASSEWAAPSYEQYF. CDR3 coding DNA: TGCGCCAGCAGTGAGTGGGCAGCTCCTTCCTACGAGCAGTACTTC.

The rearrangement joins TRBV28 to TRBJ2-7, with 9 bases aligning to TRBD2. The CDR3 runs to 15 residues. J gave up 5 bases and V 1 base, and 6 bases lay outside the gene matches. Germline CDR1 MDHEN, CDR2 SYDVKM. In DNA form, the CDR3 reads TGTGCCAGCAGTTTATCCGGCGGGAGGGCGGACGAGCAGTACTTC. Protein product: CASSLSGGRADEQYF.

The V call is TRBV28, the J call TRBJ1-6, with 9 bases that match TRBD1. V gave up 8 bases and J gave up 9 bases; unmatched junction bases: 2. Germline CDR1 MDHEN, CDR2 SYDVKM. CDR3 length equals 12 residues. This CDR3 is CASGQGTSPLHF. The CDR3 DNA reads TGTGCCAGCGGACAGGGGACTTCACCCCTCCACTTT.